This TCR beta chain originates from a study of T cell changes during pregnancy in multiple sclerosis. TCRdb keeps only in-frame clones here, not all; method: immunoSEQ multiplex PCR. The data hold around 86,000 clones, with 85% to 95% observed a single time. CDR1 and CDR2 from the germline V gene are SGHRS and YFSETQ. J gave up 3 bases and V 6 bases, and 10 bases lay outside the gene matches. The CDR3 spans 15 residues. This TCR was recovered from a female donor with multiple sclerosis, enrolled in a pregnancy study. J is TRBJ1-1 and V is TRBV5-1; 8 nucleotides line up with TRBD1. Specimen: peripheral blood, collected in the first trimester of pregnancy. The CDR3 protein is CASTQFGQGYTEAFF. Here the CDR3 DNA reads TGCGCCAGCACCCAGTTTGGACAGGGCTACACTGAAGCTTTCTTT.